The next 20 T cell receptor beta chains were all read from a single sample in a study of Graves' ophthalmopathy and Graves' hyperthyroidism. RNA transcripts served as template for amplifying TCR beta CDR3 sequences. HTBI primers were employed in first-round RT-PCR, then a second-round multiplex PCR followed. TCRdb redid the calling of the multiplex PCR reads with MiXCR, one entry per CDR3 protein. The profile covers roughly 700,000 distinct CDR3 sequences, with 40% appearing a single time and approximately 43% taken by the ten largest. The sequenced sample was peripheral blood. The receptors stem from an adult man with Graves' ophthalmopathy.

A few counts support this clonotype. The V call is TRBV14, the J call TRBJ2-2, with D uncertain. The length of the CDR3 is 13 residues. Between the trimmed V and J ends, which lost 0 bases and 5 bases, there was a span of 4 bases. CDR1 SGHDN and CDR2 FVKESK come from the germline V gene. CDR3: CASSQDGTGELFF. The CDR3 region has the DNA TGTGCCAGCAGCCAAGATGGAACCGGGGAGCTGTTTTTT.

Regarding this clonotype: A much larger clone sits a single nucleotide away, making a read error possible. The genes are TRBV7-3 and TRBJ2-5; D may be TRBD2 (5 bases). The germline gives CDR1 SGHTA, CDR2 FQGTGA. The CDR3 runs 15 residues. In nucleotides, the CDR3 is TGTGCCAGCAGCTTAACTAGCGAACGTCAAGGGACCCAGTACTTC. Amino acid sequence: CASSLTSERQGTQYF. The full variable domain, completed using reference TRBV7-3 and TRBJ2-5, is GAGVSQTPSNKVTEKGKYVELRCDPISGHTALYWYRQSLGQGPEFLIYFQGTGAADDSGLPNDRFFAVRPEGSVSTLKIQRTERGDSAVYLCASSLTSERQGTQYFGPGTRLLVL.

V usage is TRBV7-2 and J usage is TRBJ2-3; D call uncertain. The CDR3 is made up of 14 amino acids. With 1 base removed from V and 2 bases from J, the gap between germline ends came to 7 bases. Germline CDR1 reads SGHTA; CDR2 reads FQGNSA. CDR3 bases: TGTGCCAGCAGCTTAGGGGTAGTCACAGATACGCAGTATTTT. It is translated as CASSLGVVTDTQYF. Drawing the rest from reference TRBV7-2 and TRBJ2-3, the complete variable domain is GAGVSQSPSNKVTEKGKDVELRCDPISGHTALYWYRQSLGQGLEFLIYFQGNSAPDKSGLPSDRFSAERTGGSVSTLTIQRTQQEDSAVYLCASSLGVVTDTQYFGPGTRLTVL.

This clonotype occurred many times. This chain uses TRBV20-1 with TRBJ1-1; TRBD1 might be the D (6 bases). V was shortened by 4 bases and J by 1 base, with 13 bases between the two germline ends. This CDR3 is 14 amino acids long. CDR1 DFQATT and CDR2 SNEGSKA come from the germline V gene (reference sequence). CDR3 nucleotide sequence: TGCAGTGCTACAGTTCAGGGGCGGAACACTGAAGCTTTCTTT. This codes for CSATVQGRNTEAFF.

This clonotype was counted at least ten times. This chain connects TRBV2 to TRBJ1-4; the match to TRBD1 covers 9 bases. This CDR3 has 12 residues. J was trimmed by 8 bases and V by 10 bases; bases with no gene match: 5. The germline CDR1 and CDR2 sequences are SNHLY and FYNNEI. CDR3 amino acids: CATHTGGEKLFF. In nucleotides, the CDR3 is TGTGCCACCCACACAGGGGGCGAAAAACTGTTTTTT.

The chain joins TRBV7-2 to TRBJ2-6, with 9 positions matching TRBD2. Trimming cost V 6 bases and J 12 bases; bases outside gene matches: 18. Germline V gives CDR1 SGHTA, CDR2 FQGNSA. The CDR3 covers 17 residues. The DNA of the CDR3 is TGTGCCAGCAGTGAAGCAACGGGACTAGCTGACGTCTCCGTCCTGACTTTC. It is translated as CASSEATGLADVSVLTF.

This clonotype has only a few counts. V gene TRBV2 combines with J gene TRBJ2-2, with 8 bases aligning to TRBD1. V was clipped by 6 bases and J by 4 bases; unmatched bases: 7. Germline values: CDR1 SNHLY, CDR2 FYNNEI. The CDR3 length is 15 residues. For the CDR3, the DNA is TGTGCCAGCAGAAGCCAAACAGGGGGCACCGGGGAGCTGTTTTTT. Residues: CASRSQTGGTGELFF. The complete variable domain, with remaining parts taken from reference TRBV2 and TRBJ2-2, reads EPEVTQTPSHQVTQMGQEVILRCVPISNHLYFYWYRQILGQKVEFLVSFYNNEISEKSEIFDDQFSVERPDGSNFTLKIRSTKLEDSAMYFCASRSQTGGTGELFFGEGSRLTVL.

This clonotype was detected many times. V usage is TRBV7-6 and J usage is TRBJ2-5, with 9 bases identical to TRBD2. Germline V gene lookup returns CDR1 SGHVS and CDR2 FNYEAQ. V lost 6 bases to trimming and J lost 1 base; unmatched junction nucleotides: 12. The CDR3 consists of 17 residues. This chain's CDR3 is CASSLLAGDTFQETQYF. CDR3 bases: TGTGCCAGCAGTTTGTTAGCGGGGGACACGTTCCAAGAGACCCAGTACTTC.

Concerning this clonotype itself: One end of the junction varies from germline; a read error may be responsible. The chain carries TRBV20-1 and TRBJ1-1; 7 bases align to TRBD1. The germline CDR1 and CDR2 sequences are DFQATT and SNEGSKA (reference sequence). CDR3 length: 22 residues. The CDR3 loop is CSARDLTGAIELHKGMSTEAFF. CDR3 nucleotide sequence: TGCAGTGCTCGAGACCTAACAGGGGCCATCGAACTACATAAGGGAATGAGCACTGAAGCTTTCTTT.

This clonotype has more than one count but fewer than ten. The chain links TRBV19 to TRBJ2-7; 7 bases fit TRBD1. The germline CDR1 and CDR2 sequences are LNHDA and SQIVND (reference sequence). V shed 6 bases and J 2 bases; nucleotides not matched to a gene: 13. The CDR3 runs to 16 residues. CDR3 sequence (DNA): TGTGCCAGTAGCCCCCGGTATCATAGGGGGCCCTACGAGCAGTACTTC. Its protein product is CASSPRYHRGPYEQYF. Complete variable domain (other parts from reference TRBV19 and TRBJ2-7): DGGITQSPKYLFRKEGQNVTLSCEQNLNHDAMYWYRQDPGQGLRLIYYSQIVNDFQKGDIAEGYSVSREKKESFPLTVTSAQKNPTAFYLCASSPRYHRGPYEQYFGPGTRLTVT.

This CDR3 reads CATSSLIRLDTEAFF. CDR3 coding DNA: TGTGCCACCAGCAGTTTAATCCGACTGGACACTGAAGCTTTCTTT. The chain links TRBV15 to TRBJ1-1, with unresolved D. The V end lost 3 bases, the J end lost 3 bases, and 14 bases lay between the germline ends. The CDR3 is made up of 15 amino acids. The germline CDR1 and CDR2 sequences are LNHNV and YYDKDF (reference sequence).

The rearrangement uses TRBV19 and TRBJ1-5; TRBD1 matches at 9 bases. The ends lost 7 bases at V and 1 base at J; junction bases unmatched: 2. The CDR3 runs to 14 residues. Germline lookup yields CDR1 LNHDA and CDR2 SQIVND (reference sequence). DNA of the CDR3: TGTGCCAGTACGGGGACAGGGAGCAATCAGCCCCAGCATTTT. This encodes CASTGTGSNQPQHF.

This chain uses TRBV10-3 with TRBJ1-2; D may be TRBD1 (5 bases). The germline V gene encodes CDR1 ENHRY and CDR2 SYGVKD. V was trimmed by 4 bases and J by 8 bases, leaving 17 bases between them. CDR3 length: 14 amino acids. For the CDR3, the DNA is TGTGCCATCAGTGCCTCGGGGGGGACTCGAGGCTACACCTTC. It specifies CAISASGGTRGYTF.

This chain uses TRBV19 with TRBJ2-5, with D tentatively TRBD2 (5 bases). V was trimmed by 7 bases and J by 5 bases, leaving 17 bases between them. Germline-derived CDR1 and CDR2 are LNHDA and SQIVND (reference sequence). The CDR3 contains 14 residues. The CDR3 DNA reads as TGTGCCAGTACCCCACGGGATTTTTCGGAGACCCAGTACTTC. The encoded protein is CASTPRDFSETQYF.

The chain couples TRBV7-9 to TRBJ1-4; D is possibly TRBD1 (6 bases). This CDR3 is 13 amino acids long. The germline gives CDR1 SEHNR, CDR2 FQNEAQ (reference sequence). With 11 bases removed from V and 6 bases from J, the gap between germline ends came to 16 bases. The CDR3 DNA follows: TGTGCCGGATCCTACAGGGTTGATGAAAAACTGTTTTTT. This codes for CAGSYRVDEKLFF.

This chain links TRBV7-9 with TRBJ1-2; TRBD1 might be the D (6 bases). The CDR3 has 13 amino acids. CDR1 and CDR2 (germline): SEHNR, FQNEAQ (reference sequence). V shed 6 bases and J shed 7 bases, with 15 bases lying between them. The CDR3 DNA reads TGTGCCAGCAGTCATCCACAGGGAAGTGGCTACACCTTC. It is translated as CASSHPQGSGYTF.

The chain recombines TRBV2 with TRBJ2-5, with D perhaps being TRBD1 or TRBD2 (5 bases each). CDR1 SNHLY and CDR2 FYNNEI come from the germline V gene. Trimming took 8 bases from V and 9 from J, leaving 16 bases between them. This CDR3 has 12 residues. The chain's CDR3 is CASGDGNQPQYF. The CDR3 nucleotides read TGTGCCAGCGGGGACGGTAATCAGCCCCAGTACTTC.

Here the CDR3 reads CAWSVRWGRDTEAFF. CDR3 sequence (DNA): TGTGCCTGGAGTGTACGGTGGGGTCGGGACACTGAAGCTTTCTTT. This chain uses TRBV19 with TRBJ1-1, with D uncertain. The CDR3 length is 15 residues. CDR1 and CDR2 from the germline V gene are LNHDA and SQIVND (reference sequence). Trimming removed 11 bases at V and 3 bases at J, with 22 bases between.

The CDR3 DNA follows: TGTGCCAGCCTCAGACTAGCGGGAGGGCCCTTTTCCGCGAACACCGGGGAGCTGTTTTTT. It specifies CASLRLAGGPFSANTGELFF. The chain couples TRBV11-1 to TRBJ2-2; 14 nucleotides line up with TRBD2. The CDR3 is made up of 20 amino acids. V lost 8 bases, J lost 0 bases, and 14 bases stayed unmatched. Germline V gives CDR1 SGHAT, CDR2 FQDESV (reference sequence).

The chain has TRBV10-2 and TRBJ2-7; D is ambiguous. The V and J ends lost 10 bases and 2 bases respectively, with 15 bases between them. Germline V gives CDR1 WSHSY, CDR2 SAAADI. The CDR3 loop spans 13 amino acids. Here the CDR3 reads CAISKGQTYEQYF. DNA for the CDR3: TGCGCCATCTCGAAGGGCCAAACCTACGAGCAGTACTTC.